A single TCR beta chain is shown here with its context. These data belong to a study of metastatic and nonmetastatic thyroid tumors. TCRdb re-clonotyped the PCR reads through MiXCR. Of some 42,000 clones in the sample, about 29% were seen once. There were no patients who had received any treatment before thyroid surgery. The source of this sequence is a male donor with papillary thyroid cancer or a benign thyroid nodule (not recorded which). Some clones in this sample may be carry-over from other donors' samples. The source material was blood.

In nucleotides, the CDR3 is TGCGCCAGCAGCTTGTCGCCCCCCCGGGACAGGGGAAATTACGAGCAGTACTTC. Translated, it gives CASSLSPPRDRGNYEQYF. V gene TRBV5-1 combines with J gene TRBJ2-7; 10 bases align to TRBD1. CDR3 length: 18 residues. Germline CDR1 SGHRS, CDR2 YFSETQ. V was clipped by 1 base and J by 4 bases; unmatched bases: 14.